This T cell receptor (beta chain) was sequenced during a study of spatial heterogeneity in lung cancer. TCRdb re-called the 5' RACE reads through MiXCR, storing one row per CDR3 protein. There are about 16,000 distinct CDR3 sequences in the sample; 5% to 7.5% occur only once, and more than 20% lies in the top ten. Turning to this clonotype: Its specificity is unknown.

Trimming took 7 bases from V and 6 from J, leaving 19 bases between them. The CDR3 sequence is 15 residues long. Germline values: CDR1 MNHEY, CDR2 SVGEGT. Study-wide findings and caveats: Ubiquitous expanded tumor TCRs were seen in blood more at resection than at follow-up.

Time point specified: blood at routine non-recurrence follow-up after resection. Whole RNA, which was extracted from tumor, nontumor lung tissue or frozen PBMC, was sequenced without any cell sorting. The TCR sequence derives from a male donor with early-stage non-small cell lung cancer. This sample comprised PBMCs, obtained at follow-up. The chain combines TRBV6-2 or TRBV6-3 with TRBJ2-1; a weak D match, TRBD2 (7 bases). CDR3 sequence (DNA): TGTGCCAGCACGAACGTCCGAGGGGGGGGCAATGAGCAGTTCTTC. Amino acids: CASTNVRGGGNEQFF.